The 14 T cell receptor beta chains in this list originate from one sample, sequenced in a study of shared clonotypes between healthy human individuals. The repertoire was sequenced with immunoSEQ multiplex PCR; TCRdb's copy has only in-frame clones and lacks some. The repertoire holds under 1,100,000 clones, with approximately 68% as singletons. The sample taken for sequencing was memory CD4+ T cells sorted from blood. Subset indicated: CD45RA-negative fraction. The receptors derive from a man younger than 35 in good health.

The rearrangement uses TRBV6-5 and TRBJ2-5, with D maybe TRBD1 (6 bases). The germline V gene has CDR1 MNHEY and CDR2 SVGAGI. The CDR3 has 13 residues. The V end was cut by 6 bases, the J end by 1 base, with 9 bases between. This chain's CDR3 is CASRRTVQETQYF. CDR3 DNA sequence: TGTGCCAGCAGAAGGACAGTCCAAGAGACCCAGTACTTC.

As for this clone: This could be a read error, since a much larger clone is one nucleotide away. Other DNA sequences within the sample encode an identical CDR3. The CDR3 bases are TGTGCCAGCTCTCCGGGACAGCCCAATCAGCCCCAGCATTTT. Protein: CASSPGQPNQPQHF. The chain links TRBV18 to TRBJ1-5; 7 bases map to TRBD1. The CDR3 is 14 amino acids. V lost 6 bases, J lost 3 bases, and 5 bases stayed unmatched. The germline gives CDR1 KGHSH, CDR2 LQKENI.

This sequence joins TRBV5-4 and TRBJ1-6; D call uncertain. Trimming removed 3 bases from V and 9 bases from J, with 13 bases in between. Germline-derived CDR1 and CDR2 are SGHNT and YYREEE (reference sequence). This CDR3 comprises 14 residues. CDR3 amino acids: CASSSPGSPSPLHF. The CDR3 DNA follows: TGTGCCAGCAGCTCCCCGGGCTCGCCTTCACCCCTCCACTTT.

This clone was recorded a few times. The chain links TRBV5-1 to TRBJ2-3, with TRBD2 matching 10 bases. The germline CDR1 and CDR2 sequences are SGHRS and YFSETQ. The V gene end was trimmed by 2 bases and the J gene end by 4 bases; junction bases not matched to a gene: 4. The CDR3 runs to 15 residues. The CDR3 loop reads CASSFLAGASDTQYF. CDR3 sequence (DNA): TGCGCCAGCAGCTTTCTAGCGGGGGCCTCAGATACGCAGTATTTT.

The chain links TRBV5-4 to TRBJ1-2; D is unresolved. The ends were cut back, 9 bases at V and 4 bases at J, with 10 bases in the middle. From germline, CDR1 is SGHNT and CDR2 YYREEE (reference sequence). The CDR3 spans 11 residues. The DNA of the CDR3 is TGTGCCACCCTGACGGTCTATGGCTACACCTTC. Translation: CATLTVYGYTF.

The chain uses TRBV11-2 and TRBJ2-7; D is ambiguous. Per the germline V gene, CDR1 is SGHAT and CDR2 is FQNNGV. CDR3 size: 15 residues. V was cut by 5 bases and J by 0 bases, with 14 bases left in between. The CDR3 spells CASSLPTQSSYEQYF. CDR3 DNA sequence: TGTGCCAGCAGCCTCCCCACCCAGAGCTCCTACGAGCAGTACTTC.

This clone was counted ten times or more. The V and J genes are TRBV28 and TRBJ2-1, with a weak D call TRBD2 (6 bases). V gave up 6 bases and J gave up 3 bases, with 21 bases separating them. CDR3 size: 17 residues. CDR1 and CDR2 from the germline V gene are MDHEN and SYDVKM. The CDR3 loop reads CASRPSLGGAIYNEQFF. CDR3 sequence (DNA): TGTGCCAGCAGGCCCTCCCTAGGCGGGGCTATCTACAATGAGCAGTTCTTC.

The sample holds one count of this clone. This CDR3 is CASSQLTGTGINSPLHF. The CDR3 nucleotides read TGTGCCAGCAGCCAACTAACCGGGACAGGGATTAATTCACCCCTCCACTTT. The rearrangement links TRBV14 to TRBJ1-6, with 9 bases aligning to TRBD1. J gave up 6 bases and V 2 bases, and 8 bases lay outside the gene matches. This CDR3 comprises 17 residues. CDR1 is SGHDN, CDR2 FVKESK, per germline.

The chain links TRBV28 to TRBJ2-6; maybe TRBD2 (5 bases). V lost 3 bases and J lost 0, with 6 bases in between. This CDR3 is 15 amino acids long. The germline CDR1 and CDR2 sequences are MDHEN and SYDVKM. The CDR3 spells CASSFGGSGANVLTF. The CDR3 DNA is TGTGCCAGCAGTTTTGGAGGCTCTGGGGCCAACGTCCTGACTTTC.

This chain uses TRBV10-2 with TRBJ2-3; D gene ambiguous. In germline, CDR1 is WSHSY, CDR2 SAAADI. V gave up 7 bases and J gave up 2 bases, with 10 bases separating them. The CDR3 is 13 residues long. The CDR3 DNA reads TGCGCCAGCATGGGTATCCCCACAGATACGCAGTATTTT. Its translation: CASMGIPTDTQYF.

The chain joins TRBV19 to TRBJ2-1; 8 nucleotides align to TRBD1. The CDR3 contains 14 residues. The V gene's germline CDR1 is LNHDA and CDR2 SQIVND (reference sequence). The V and J ends lost 0 bases and 10 bases, in that order; junction bases with no gene match: 5. CDR3 bases: TGTGCCAGTAGTATAGAGGCAGGGGGCCGCGAGCAGTTCTTC. As protein: CASSIEAGGREQFF.

The J gene is TRBJ2-7, the V gene TRBV5-6; D gene unclear. This CDR3 region has 14 residues. The ends were cut back, 0 bases at V and 3 bases at J, with 10 bases in the middle. Germline V gene sequence: CDR1 SGHDT, CDR2 YYEEEE. The DNA of the CDR3 is TGTGCCAGCAGCTTGGGTTTTATGGGCTACGAGCAGTACTTC. It is translated as CASSLGFMGYEQYF.

The sample holds a few counts of this clone. The gene calls are TRBV7-2 and TRBJ1-2, with D hard to call. Germline CDR1 and CDR2: SGHTA and FQGNSA. V lost 1 base and J 0 bases, leaving 12 bases between the germline ends. This CDR3 contains 16 residues. CDR3 sequence reads: CASSLDGRTSNYGYTF. The CDR3 DNA is TGTGCCAGCAGCTTAGATGGGAGAACTTCTAACTATGGCTACACCTTC.

This chain links TRBV30 with TRBJ2-1; 10 nucleotides line up with TRBD1. J was trimmed by 1 base and V by 5 bases; bases with no gene match: 2. This CDR3 has 14 amino acids. The germline gives CDR1 GTSNPN, CDR2 SVGIG (reference sequence). CDR3 loop: CAWGTGVSYNEQFF. DNA of the CDR3: TGTGCCTGGGGGACAGGGGTTTCCTACAATGAGCAGTTCTTC.